These 18 T cell receptor beta chains were sequenced from one sample in a study of T cell clonality in common variable immunodeficiency. Repertoires were generated with immunoSEQ multiplex PCR, while TCRdb's copy carries only in-frame clones and drops some. The sample yields approximately 52,000 clones, without any singletons. The sequencing input was peripheral blood mononuclear cells. The receptors stem from a person aged 18-70 years in good health.

This clone was seen repeatedly, ten times or more. The read ends 3 residues shy of where the CDR3 ends; the end is completed using the germline J gene. The chain joins TRBV4-1 to TRBJ2-5; 16 bases are a match to TRBD2. J was trimmed by 3 bases and V by 4 bases; bases with no gene match: 5. CDR1 is MGHRA, CDR2 YSYEKL, per germline. CDR3 size: 17 residues. The CDR3 here is CASSPPGLAGGEETQYF. Incomplete CDR3 DNA: TGCGCCAGCAGCCCACCGGGACTAGCGGGAGGGGAAGAGACC.

The table lists this clone with a few counts. The read stops 3 residues short of the end of the CDR3; the missing end is completed from the germline J gene. The chain joins TRBV6-1 to TRBJ2-3; D might be TRBD1 (7 bases). Germline CDR1 is MNHNS and CDR2 is SASEGT. V lost 3 bases and J lost 4, with 17 bases in between. The CDR3 consists of 16 residues. The sequenced CDR3 bases are TGTGCCAGCAGTGATGGGACAGCCCGGGGGCCAGATACG. Its translation: CASSDGTARGPDT. The whole CDR3 region reads CASSDGTARGPDTQYF.

This clone has ten or more counts. The observed sequence ends 3 residues before the CDR3 terminus, with the missing tail filled in from the germline J gene. The rearrangement joins TRBV29-1 to TRBJ1-2, with D perhaps TRBD1 (6 bases). This CDR3 is built from 16 residues. Germline CDR1 reads SQVTM; CDR2 reads ANQGSEA. CDR3 sequence reads: CSVEEGPGDAFWGYTF. CDR3 bases read: TGCAGCGTTGAAGAAGGGCCAGGGGACGCCTTTTGGGGC.

This clone was observed a handful of times. The sequence runs out 3 residues before the end of the CDR3; the remainder is reconstructed from the germline J gene. The chain employs TRBV18 and TRBJ1-1; D is unclear. The V and J ends lost 3 bases and 3 bases respectively, with 8 bases between them. Per the germline V gene, CDR1 is KGHSH and CDR2 is LQKENI. The CDR3 is 13 amino acids. CDR3 DNA (partial): TGTGCCAGCTCACCGGGCCTCGACACTGAA. Translated: CASSPGLDTE. In full, the CDR3 is CASSPGLDTEAFF.

This clone was picked up many times. The read finishes 3 residues shy of the CDR3 end, and the germline J gene is used to complete it. This chain joins TRBV18 and TRBJ2-7; no reliable D call. Trimming took off 2 bases at V and 3 bases at J, with 5 bases between the two ends. The CDR3 has 12 residues. Per germline, CDR1 KGHSH and CDR2 LQKENI. The sequenced CDR3 bases are TGTGCCAGCTCACCAGCAGGCTACGAG. Protein sequence: CASSPAGYE. The entire CDR3 protein is CASSPAGYEQYF.

This clone was recorded at least ten times. CDR3 DNA (partial): TGCGCCAGCAGCCAACCGGGACAGCAAGAGGAAAAA. It translates to CASSQPGQQEEK. The full-length CDR3 reads as CASSQPGQQEEKLFF. The rearrangement links TRBV5-1 to TRBJ1-4; TRBD1 matches 7 bases. With the read ending 3 residues before the CDR3 end, the germline J gene is used to fill in that end. V trimming: 4 bases; J trimming: 8 bases; junction bases outside the gene matches: 11. This CDR3 has 15 amino acids. Germline CDR1 and CDR2: SGHRS and YFSETQ.

Ten or more counts support this clone. The read gets to within 3 residues of the CDR3 end, and the germline J gene fills in the rest. The J gene is TRBJ2-1, the V gene TRBV7-9; a weak D match, TRBD2 (6 bases). Between the trimmed V and J ends, which lost 8 bases and 5 bases, there was a span of 13 bases. The CDR3 is 13 amino acids. CDR1 SEHNR and CDR2 FQNEAQ come from the germline V gene (reference sequence). The CDR3 DNA, read in part, is TGTGCCAGCGGGGGGACTGGGAACAATGAG. Translation: CASGGTGNNE. The entire CDR3 protein is CASGGTGNNEQFF.

Turning to this clone: The CDR3 goes on 3 residues after the read ends, and that part is filled in from the germline J gene. The V gene is TRBV11-2, the J gene TRBJ2-7; TRBD1 might be the D (6 bases). V shed 10 bases and J shed 2 bases, with 12 bases lying between them. Germline V gene lookup returns CDR1 SGHAT and CDR2 FQNNGV. The length of the CDR3 is 12 residues. The sequenced part of the CDR3 DNA is TGTGCCACCAAGGGGGACCCCTACGAG. Translated: CATKGDPYE. From start to end, the CDR3 is CATKGDPYEQYF.

A remark on this clone: The read ends 3 residues early relative to the CDR3; the germline J gene fills the gap. This chain uses TRBV7-9 with TRBJ2-1; D unclear. Trimming shortened V by 1 base and J by 6 bases, and 13 bases separated the two germline ends. The CDR3 extends over 15 amino acids. The V gene's germline CDR1 is SEHNR and CDR2 FQNEAQ (reference sequence). The CDR3: CASSLGAPRANEQFF. CDR3 bases read: TGTGCCAGCAGCTTAGGGGCCCCACGAGCCAATGAG.

By proportion, this clone is medium-sized. The read finishes 3 residues shy of the CDR3 end, and the germline J gene is used to complete it. The chain combines TRBV2 with TRBJ2-2, with 8 positions matching TRBD1. V shed 11 bases, J shed 0 bases, and the junction held 2 bases outside the gene matches. Germline loops: CDR1 SNHLY, CDR2 FYNNEI. The CDR3 consists of 13 residues. Partial CDR3 DNA: TGTGCCGTACAGGGGGCGAACACCGGGGAG. Protein sequence: CAVQGANTGE. The complete CDR3 reads CAVQGANTGELFF. Full variable domain (missing parts from reference TRBV2 and TRBJ2-2): EPEVTQTPSHQVTQMGQEVILRCVPISNHLYFYWYRQILGQKVEFLVSFYNNEISEKSEIFDDQFSVERPDGSNFTLKIRSTKLEDSAMYFCAVQGANTGELFFGEGSRLTVL.

Ten or more counts support this clone. The CDR3 end lies 3 residues beyond the end of the read and is filled in from the germline J gene. The chain couples TRBV19 to TRBJ2-1; TRBD2 agrees at 14 bases. The CDR3 is 14 residues long. The J segment lost 9 bases and the V segment lost 6 bases, leaving 4 bases of the junction unmatched. Germline lookup yields CDR1 LNHDA and CDR2 SQIVND (reference sequence). CDR3 DNA, as far as it was read: TGTGCCAGTAGCCGACTAGCGGGAGGGGGTGAG. Amino acid sequence: CASSRLAGGGE. The full CDR3 protein is CASSRLAGGGEQFF.

This clone was counted at least ten times. The CDR3 sequence is CSASAGGGTNEKLFF. The covered CDR3 bases are TGCAGTGCTAGTGCAGGGGGCGGGACTAATGAAAAA. The J gene is TRBJ1-4, the V gene TRBV20-1, with 8 nucleotides matching TRBD1. The read halts 3 residues ahead of the CDR3 end, with the missing end drawn from the germline J gene. The germline V gene has CDR1 DFQATT and CDR2 SNEGSKA (reference sequence). The trim removed 3 bases at V and 2 bases at J, leaving 5 bases unmatched. There are 15 residues in the CDR3.

The sample holds many counts of this clone. The DNA ends 3 residues before the CDR3 does, and the rest of the CDR3 is filled in from the germline J gene. The gene calls are TRBV6-2 or TRBV6-3 and TRBJ2-1; 8 bases are shared with TRBD1. J was trimmed by 9 bases and V by 0 bases; bases with no gene match: 7. The germline V gene has CDR1 MNHEY and CDR2 SVGEGT. CDR3 length: 15 residues. CDR3 region: CASSYSRQGAREQFF. CDR3 DNA (partial): TGTGCCAGCAGTTACTCAAGGCAGGGGGCGCGTGAG.

The table lists this clone with many counts. The read halts 3 residues ahead of the CDR3 end, with the missing end drawn from the germline J gene. This rearrangement joins TRBV11-3 to TRBJ2-5, with a tentative D call TRBD1 (6 bases). Germline V CDR1 and CDR2: SGHNT, YENEEA. V was cut by 3 bases and J by 3 bases, with 8 bases left in between. This CDR3 has 13 amino acids. Partial CDR3 DNA: TGTGCCAGCAGCTTTCAGGGGAAAGAGACC. Its protein is CASSFQGKET. The CDR3, in full, reads CASSFQGKETQYF.

This clone showed up many times. The sequence runs out 3 residues before the end of the CDR3; the remainder is reconstructed from the germline J gene. The chain uses TRBV5-6 and TRBJ2-5; 7 nucleotides agree with TRBD2. Per the germline V gene, CDR1 is SGHDT and CDR2 is YYEEEE. Germline trimming cut 3 bases from V and 1 base from J; bases unmatched to any gene: 3. The CDR3 loop spans 14 amino acids. CDR3 sequence: CASSSWTSQETQYF. The sequenced CDR3 bases are TGTGCCAGCAGCTCATGGACTAGCCAAGAGACC.

This clone showed up many times. The CDR3 end falls 3 residues outside the read, so it is completed with the germline J gene. The chain joins TRBV20-1 to TRBJ2-1; tentative D call: TRBD1 (5 bases). Germline CDR1 is DFQATT and CDR2 is SNEGSKA (reference sequence). The CDR3 covers 13 residues. Trimming shortened V by 2 bases and J by 7 bases, and 12 bases separated the two germline ends. CDR3: CSARTQDRNEQFF. Incomplete CDR3 DNA: TGCAGTGCTAGAACACAAGACAGAAATGAG.

This clone was recorded at least ten times. The CDR3 end lies 3 residues beyond the end of the read and is filled in from the germline J gene. J is TRBJ2-1 and V is TRBV15; 9 positions agree with TRBD2. The CDR3 runs to 16 residues. J gave up 5 bases and V 0 bases, and 5 bases lay outside the gene matches. Per germline, CDR1 LNHNV and CDR2 YYDKDF (reference sequence). This chain's CDR3 is CATSRDYSGGNNEQFF. CDR3 DNA, as far as it was read: TGTGCCACCAGCAGAGATTACAGCGGGGGGAACAATGAG.

The sample holds a few counts of this clone. The read terminates 3 residues ahead of where the CDR3 ends, so the germline J gene completes it. This chain uses TRBV10-2 with TRBJ1-1, with a possible D match to TRBD1 (6 bases). The CDR3 covers 10 residues. CDR1 WSHSY and CDR2 SAAADI come from the germline V gene. The V end was cut by 9 bases, the J end by 5 bases, with 7 bases between. CDR3 loop: CASQGTEAFF. CDR3 DNA (partial): TGCGCCAGTCAGGGGACTGAA.